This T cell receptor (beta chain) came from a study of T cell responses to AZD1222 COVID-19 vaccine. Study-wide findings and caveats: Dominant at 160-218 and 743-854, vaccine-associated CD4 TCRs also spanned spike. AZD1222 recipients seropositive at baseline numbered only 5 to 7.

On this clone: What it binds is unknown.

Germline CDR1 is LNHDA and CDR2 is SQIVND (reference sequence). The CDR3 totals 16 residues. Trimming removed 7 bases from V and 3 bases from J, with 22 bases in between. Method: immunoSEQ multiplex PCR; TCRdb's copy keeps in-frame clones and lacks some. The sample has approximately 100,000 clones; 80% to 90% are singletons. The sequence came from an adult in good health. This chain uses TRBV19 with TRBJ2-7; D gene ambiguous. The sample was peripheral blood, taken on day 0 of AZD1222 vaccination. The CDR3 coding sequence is TGTGCCAGTATCAAAAACGACACCGAGAGGATCTACGAGCAGTACTTC. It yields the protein CASIKNDTERIYEQYF.